These 15 T cell receptor beta chains were sequenced from one sample in a study of shared clonotypes between healthy human individuals. CD45RO-negative cells were positively selected for CCR7, leaving out terminally differentiated effector memory CD45RA+ cells. Sequencing was performed with immunoSEQ multiplex PCR; in TCRdb, only in-frame clones are kept and a portion is missing. The data show hundreds of thousands of clones, less than 97% seen once. Specimen: naive CD8+ T cells sorted from blood. These receptors were collected from a woman in her twenties or thirties in good health.

The chain couples TRBV7-8 to TRBJ1-1, with D unresolved. Trimming took off 2 bases at V and 3 bases at J, with 13 bases between the two ends. Per the germline V gene, CDR1 is SGHVS and CDR2 is FQNEAQ. The CDR3 extends over 15 amino acids. As DNA, the CDR3 is TGTGCCAGCAGCTTATATCGGGCAGACCACACTGAAGCTTTCTTT. Translated: CASSLYRADHTEAFF.

A single count supports this clone. This chain links TRBV28 with TRBJ1-2, with D maybe TRBD1 (5 bases). The germline gives CDR1 MDHEN, CDR2 SYDVKM. With 4 bases removed from V and 0 bases from J, the gap between germline ends came to 12 bases. The CDR3 runs 15 residues. The DNA of the CDR3 is TGTGCCAGCAGTTCCGCGGACACTTCTAACTATGGCTACACCTTC. This sequence encodes CASSSADTSNYGYTF.

CDR3 residues: CASSQKMGSGWNTEAFF. In nucleotides, the CDR3 is TGCGCCAGCAGCCAAAAAATGGGCTCAGGGTGGAACACTGAAGCTTTCTTT. The rearrangement joins TRBV4-1 to TRBJ1-1; tentative D call: TRBD1 (5 bases). The CDR3 spans 17 residues. The germline V gene encodes CDR1 MGHRA and CDR2 YSYEKL. Trimming shortened V by 2 bases and J by 1 base, and 17 bases separated the two germline ends.

The gene calls are TRBV30 and TRBJ1-5; D is undetermined. Deletions cut 0 bases from V and 2 bases from J, with 8 bases between. This CDR3 is 14 amino acids long. Germline CDR1 GTSNPN, CDR2 SVGIG (reference sequence). CDR3 DNA: TGTGCCTGGAGTGTACTAAGTGGCAATCAGCCCCAGCATTTT. This translates into CAWSVLSGNQPQHF. Full variable domain (remainder filled in from reference TRBV30 and TRBJ1-5): SQTIHQWPATLVQPVGSPLSLECTVEGTSNPNLYWYRQAAGRGLQLLFYSVGIGQISSEVPQNLSASRPQDRQFILSSKKLLLSDSGFYLCAWSVLSGNQPQHFGDGTRLSIL.

The gene calls are TRBV9 and TRBJ2-7; D gene ambiguous. This CDR3 contains 13 residues. Deletions cut 2 bases from V and 3 bases from J, with 9 bases between. CDR1 is SGDLS, CDR2 YYNGEE, per germline. CDR3 DNA: TGTGCCAGCAGCGTTGGAGATAACTACGAGCAGTACTTC. It yields the protein CASSVGDNYEQYF.

The chain is built from TRBV7-2 and TRBJ1-4; D might be TRBD1 (6 bases). V lost 1 base and J 5 bases, leaving 14 bases between the germline ends. In germline, CDR1 is SGHTA, CDR2 FQGNSA. This CDR3 spans 16 amino acids. The CDR3 spells CASSLGGHRVNEKLFF. CDR3 DNA: TGTGCCAGCAGCTTAGGGGGCCACAGGGTAAATGAAAAACTGTTTTTT.

The rearrangement links TRBV28 to TRBJ2-7, with 7 bases aligning to TRBD1. V lost 5 bases and J lost 7; bases outside the gene matches: 2. The CDR3 has 11 residues. Germline CDR1 reads MDHEN; CDR2 reads SYDVKM. The CDR3: CASSRGQEQYF. The CDR3 DNA reads as TGTGCCAGCAGTCGGGGACAGGAGCAGTACTTC.

The chain couples TRBV2 to TRBJ2-7, with 13 bases aligning to TRBD2. The CDR3 runs to 14 residues. Germline V gene lookup returns CDR1 SNHLY and CDR2 FYNNEI. Unmatched junction bases numbered 8, after V lost 10 bases and J lost 5 bases. The DNA of the CDR3 is TGTGCCACCAGACTAGCGGGAGGTGTCGACGAGCAGTACTTC. The encoded protein is CATRLAGGVDEQYF.

The chain carries TRBV29-1 and TRBJ2-7; D is ambiguous. This CDR3 has 11 amino acids. Deletions cut 0 bases from V and 5 bases from J, with 5 bases between. The germline gives CDR1 SQVTM, CDR2 ANQGSEA. CDR3 nucleotide sequence: TGCAGCGTTGAAGATCTAAACGAGCAGTACTTC. Translating gives CSVEDLNEQYF.

This clone appeared a few times. The chain combines TRBV28 with TRBJ2-7, with D perhaps matching TRBD1 (7 bases). Germline-derived CDR1 and CDR2 are MDHEN and SYDVKM. The V end was cut by 4 bases, the J end by 1 base, with 20 bases between. The CDR3 is 17 amino acids. CDR3 coding DNA: TGTGCCAGCAGTTACAGCCCACAGGGGACTGGATCCTACGAGCAGTACTTC. As protein: CASSYSPQGTGSYEQYF.

The sample holds one count of this clone. The chain carries TRBV2 and TRBJ2-3, with D tentatively TRBD1 or TRBD2 (5 bases each). V gave up 6 bases and J gave up 0 bases, with 10 bases separating them. The CDR3 totals 14 residues. CDR1 and CDR2 (germline): SNHLY, FYNNEI. CDR3: CASRGEFSTDTQYF. The CDR3 bases are TGTGCCAGCAGGGGGGAGTTCAGCACAGATACGCAGTATTTT.

This clone was seen only once. The chain carries TRBV5-4 and TRBJ1-2, with unresolved D. Germline assignment: CDR1 SGHNT and CDR2 YYREEE (reference sequence). V lost 3 bases and J 4 bases, leaving 13 bases between the germline ends. The CDR3 length is 14 residues. DNA for the CDR3: TGTGCCAGCAGCTGGGGTACAGCCGGCTATGGCTACACCTTC. As protein: CASSWGTAGYGYTF.

The genes are TRBV11-2 and TRBJ2-1; a possible D gene is TRBD1 (5 bases). Trimming removed 2 bases at V and 0 bases at J, with 14 bases between. This CDR3 is 17 amino acids long. Germline CDR1 reads SGHAT; CDR2 reads FQNNGV. The CDR3 reads CASSLRAGPFSYNEQFF. The CDR3 region has the DNA TGTGCCAGCAGCTTAAGGGCAGGGCCTTTCTCCTACAATGAGCAGTTCTTC.

V usage is TRBV9 and J usage is TRBJ1-1, with a weak D call TRBD1 (6 bases). The ends were cut back, 3 bases at V and 0 bases at J, with 27 bases in the middle. There are 20 residues in the CDR3. Per germline, CDR1 SGDLS and CDR2 YYNGEE. CDR3 residues: CASSDYDGGAGFPMNTEAFF. The DNA for the CDR3 is TGTGCCAGCAGCGATTATGACGGGGGCGCCGGGTTTCCCATGAACACTGAAGCTTTCTTT.

The V gene is TRBV27, the J gene TRBJ2-2; D not certain. This CDR3 comprises 13 residues. Germline CDR1 MNHEY, CDR2 SMNVEV (reference sequence). V lost 1 base and J 2 bases, leaving 2 bases between the germline ends. The CDR3 region has the DNA TGTGCCAGCAGTTTATACAACACCGGGGAGCTGTTTTTT. It translates to CASSLYNTGELFF.